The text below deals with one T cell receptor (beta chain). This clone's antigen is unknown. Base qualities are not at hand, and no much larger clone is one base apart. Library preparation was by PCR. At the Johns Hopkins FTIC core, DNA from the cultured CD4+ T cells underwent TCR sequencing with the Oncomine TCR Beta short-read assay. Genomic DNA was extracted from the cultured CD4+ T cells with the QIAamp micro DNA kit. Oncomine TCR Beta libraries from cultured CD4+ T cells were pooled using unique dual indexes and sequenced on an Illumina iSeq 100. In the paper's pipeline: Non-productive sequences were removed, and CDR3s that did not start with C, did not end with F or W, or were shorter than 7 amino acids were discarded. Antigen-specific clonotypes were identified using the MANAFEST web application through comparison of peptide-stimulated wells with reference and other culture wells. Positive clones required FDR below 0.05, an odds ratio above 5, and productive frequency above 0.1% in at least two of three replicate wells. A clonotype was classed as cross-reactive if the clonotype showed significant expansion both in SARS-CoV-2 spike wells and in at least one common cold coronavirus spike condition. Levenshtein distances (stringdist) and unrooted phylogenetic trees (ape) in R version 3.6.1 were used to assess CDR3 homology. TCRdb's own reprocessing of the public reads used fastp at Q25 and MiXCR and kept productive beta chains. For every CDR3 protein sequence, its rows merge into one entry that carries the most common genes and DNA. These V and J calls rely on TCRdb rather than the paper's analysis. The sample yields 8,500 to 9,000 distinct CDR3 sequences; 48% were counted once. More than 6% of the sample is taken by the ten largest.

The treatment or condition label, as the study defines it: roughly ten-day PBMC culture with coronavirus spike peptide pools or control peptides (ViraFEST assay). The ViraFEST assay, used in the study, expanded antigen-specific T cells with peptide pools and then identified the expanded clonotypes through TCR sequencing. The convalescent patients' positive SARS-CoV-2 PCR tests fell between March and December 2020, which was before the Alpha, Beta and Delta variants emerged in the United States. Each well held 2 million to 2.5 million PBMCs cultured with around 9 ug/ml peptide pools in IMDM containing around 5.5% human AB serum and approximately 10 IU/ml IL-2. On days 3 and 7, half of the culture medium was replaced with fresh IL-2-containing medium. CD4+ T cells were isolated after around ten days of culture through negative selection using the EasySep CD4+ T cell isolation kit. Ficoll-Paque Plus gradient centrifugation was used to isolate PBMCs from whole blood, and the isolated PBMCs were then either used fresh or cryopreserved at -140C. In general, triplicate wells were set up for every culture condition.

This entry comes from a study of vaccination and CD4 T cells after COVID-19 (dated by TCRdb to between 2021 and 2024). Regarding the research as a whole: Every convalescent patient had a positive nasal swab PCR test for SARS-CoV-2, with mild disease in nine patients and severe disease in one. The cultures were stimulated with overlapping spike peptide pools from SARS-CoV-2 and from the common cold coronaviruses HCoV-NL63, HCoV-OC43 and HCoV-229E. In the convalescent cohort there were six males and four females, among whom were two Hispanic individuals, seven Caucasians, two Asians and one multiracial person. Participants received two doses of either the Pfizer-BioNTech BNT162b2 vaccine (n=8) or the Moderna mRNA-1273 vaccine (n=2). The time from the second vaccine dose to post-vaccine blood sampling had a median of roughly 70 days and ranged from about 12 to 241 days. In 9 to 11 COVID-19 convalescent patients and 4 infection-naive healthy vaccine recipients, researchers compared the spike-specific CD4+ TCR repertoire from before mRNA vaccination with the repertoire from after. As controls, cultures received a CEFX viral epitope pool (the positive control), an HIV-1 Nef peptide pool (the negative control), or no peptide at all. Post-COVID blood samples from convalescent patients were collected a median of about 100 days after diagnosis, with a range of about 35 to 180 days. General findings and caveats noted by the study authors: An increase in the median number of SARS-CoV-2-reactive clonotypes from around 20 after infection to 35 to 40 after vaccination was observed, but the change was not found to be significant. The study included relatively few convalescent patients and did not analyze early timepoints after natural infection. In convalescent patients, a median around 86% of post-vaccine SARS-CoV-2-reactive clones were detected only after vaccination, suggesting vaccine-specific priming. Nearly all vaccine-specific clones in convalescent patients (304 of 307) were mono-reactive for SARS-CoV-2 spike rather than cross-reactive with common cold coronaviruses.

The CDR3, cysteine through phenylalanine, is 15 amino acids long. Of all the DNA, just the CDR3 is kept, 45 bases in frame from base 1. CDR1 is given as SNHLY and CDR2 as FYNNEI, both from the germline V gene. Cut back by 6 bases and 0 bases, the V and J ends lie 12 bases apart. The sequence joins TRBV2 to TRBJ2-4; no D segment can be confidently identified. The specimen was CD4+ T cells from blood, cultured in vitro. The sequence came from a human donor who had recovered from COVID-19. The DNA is TGTGCCAGCAGCGATGCGGCTAGAGCCAAAAACATTCAGTACTTC. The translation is CASSDAARAKNIQYF.